The clone carrying this TCR beta chain was detected only once. This record belongs to a study of blood T cell repertoires in COVID-19. Study information: Material from acute and convalescent COVID-19 was sourced from the United States, Italy and Spain.

The CDR3 loop spans 20 amino acids. Germline assignment: CDR1 MDHEN and CDR2 SYDVKM. J lost 1 base, V lost 5 bases, and 15 bases had no gene match. As handled by the study authors: It was from reference gene primer amplification that nucleated cell counts were estimated. The data were produced by immunoSEQ multiplex PCR, yet TCRdb's version contains in-frame clones alone and is incomplete. That table furnishes V, J and clone size, whereas the DNA furnished D and trimming. Altogether 45,000 to 65,000 clones are present, about nine tenths being singletons, with the ten largest covering 10%. The sample taken for sequencing was peripheral blood. The sequence was obtained from a human donor with acute or convalescent COVID-19. The donor label of this sample is uncertain. V and J are TRBV28 and TRBJ2-1, with TRBD1 identical over 12 bases. The CDR3 region is CASSGTGQGAYQTSYNEQFF. CDR3 DNA: TGTGCCAGCAGTGGGACGGGACAGGGGGCTTATCAGACATCCTACAATGAGCAGTTCTTC.